Reported below is one T cell receptor beta chain. The target antigen is unknown. Other DNA sequences in this specimen translate into the identical CDR3. These data originate in a study of shared clonotypes between healthy human individuals. Overall study context: Donors had three CD4 naive, three CD4 memory, two CD8 naive and one CD8 memory plate apiece.

Study-level results: Depth was large, yet rarefaction showed that sorted-subset sequencing was incomplete.

Only CD45RO-negative cells positively selected for CCR7 counted as naive CD8 cells, so terminally differentiated effector memory CD45RA+ cells were excluded. Recent acute infections and vaccinations were absent in the healthy HIV-negative adult donors. At the deep level, the assay was run. Profiling relied on immunoSEQ multiplex PCR, and the TCRdb table lists in-frame clones only, not all of them. The sample consists of roughly 1,800,000 clones, approximately 94% of them appearing once. The CDR3 is 13 amino acids. CDR1 and CDR2 from the germline V gene are SQVTM and ANQGSEA. Between the trimmed V and J ends, which lost 2 bases and 1 base, there was a span of 8 bases.

This chain connects TRBV29-1 to TRBJ2-5; D is undetermined. The origin of this receptor is a man aged 18 to 29 in good health. Sequencing input: naive CD8+ T cells sorted from blood. CDR3 sequence: CSVETGLQETQYF. Written as DNA, the CDR3 is TGCAGCGTTGAAACGGGTCTCCAAGAGACCCAGTACTTC.